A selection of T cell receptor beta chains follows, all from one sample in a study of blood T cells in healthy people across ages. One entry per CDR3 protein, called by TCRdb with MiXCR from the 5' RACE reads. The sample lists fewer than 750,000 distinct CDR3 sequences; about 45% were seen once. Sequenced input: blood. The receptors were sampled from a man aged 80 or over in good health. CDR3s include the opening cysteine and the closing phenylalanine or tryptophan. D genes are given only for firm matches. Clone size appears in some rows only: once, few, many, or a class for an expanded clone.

TGTGCCAGCACGGGACAGTCCCAAGAGACCCAGTACTTC	CASTGQSQETQYF	TRBV9	TRBD1	.	TRBJ2-5
TGTGCCAGCAGCCGAAACCCAGACGTGAACTATGGCTACACTTTC	CASSRNPDVNYGYTF	TRBV6-2/TRBV6-3	.	.	TRBJ1-2
TGTGCCAGCAGCCTCTCGAGACGGACAGTCTCTGGGGCCAACGTCCTGACTTTC	CASSLSRRTVSGANVLTF	TRBV3-1	.	.	TRBJ2-6
TGTGCCAGCAGCGCCCCAGCGGGAGCTGGAGAGACCCAGTACTTC	CASSAPAGAGETQYF	TRBV9	TRBD2	few	TRBJ2-5
TGTGCCAGCAGCTTACCCTTACAGGGGGCGACAGATACGCAGTATTTT	CASSLPLQGATDTQYF	TRBV7-2	TRBD1	many	TRBJ2-3
TGTGCCAGCACCGGGGGTTATGGCAATCAGCCCCAGCATTTT	CASTGGYGNQPQHF	TRBV2	.	few	TRBJ1-5
TGTGCCAGCAGTTCCCCCCTCGGGTATGGCTACACCTTC	CASSSPLGYGYTF	TRBV6-6	.	many	TRBJ1-2
TGCAGTGCTAGTCCGGGGACTAGCGGGATGTCGGTTCAGTACTTC	CSASPGTSGMSVQYF	TRBV20-1	TRBD2	few	TRBJ2-4
TGCAGTGCTAGAGACCCTAGGGGTCTCTCCTACGAGCAGTACTTC	CSARDPRGLSYEQYF	TRBV20-1	.	.	TRBJ2-7
TGTGCCAGCAGTGAATGGGGGGCGACCGGGGAGCTGTTTTTT	CASSEWGATGELFF	TRBV27	.	.	TRBJ2-2
TGTGCCAGCAGGGCAGGGGTTGGGGTCCAAGAGACCCAGTACTTC	CASRAGVGVQETQYF	TRBV6-6	.	many	TRBJ2-5
TGCGCCAGCAGCCAAGATATCCGCGCAAATTACAATGAGCAGTTCTTC	CASSQDIRANYNEQFF	TRBV4-3	.	few	TRBJ2-1
TGTGCCAGCAGAACCACGGGACTAGCAGTGTACAATGAGCAGTACTTC	CASRTTGLAVYNEQYF	TRBV6-5	TRBD2	.	TRBJ2-5
TGTGCCAGCAGCTTAAGTGGGTTGGTCGGCTACACCTTC	CASSLSGLVGYTF	TRBV7-2	.	.	TRBJ1-2
TGCGCCAGCAGCTTGCAGGGGCAATCCTACGAGCAGTACTTC	CASSLQGQSYEQYF	TRBV5-1	.	few	TRBJ2-7
TGTGCCAGCAGGGCGGACTCGAGCTCCTACGAGCAGTACTTC	CASRADSSSYEQYF	TRBV7-3	.	few	TRBJ2-7
TGTGCCAGCAGTTTAATGGGGGGCGCAGGGGGCGAGCAGTACTTC	CASSLMGGAGGEQYF	TRBV12-3/TRBV12-4	.	.	TRBJ2-7
TGTGCCAGCAGCGTATCCGGAGAGACTGGCCACACCTTC	CASSVSGETGHTF	TRBV9	.	.	TRBJ1-2
TGCAGTGCTAGAGAACTAGCGGGCCTCAATGAGCAGTTCTTC	CSARELAGLNEQFF	TRBV20-1	TRBD2	.	TRBJ2-1
TGTGCCAGCAGTTTCACCGGGACTAGCGGGGCCCTGATGTCCTACAATGAGCAGTTCTTC	CASSFTGTSGALMSYNEQFF	TRBV6-2/TRBV6-3	TRBD2	few	TRBJ2-1
TGTGCCAGCAAAACGCGGCCCGGGAGTGTCGGCAATGAGCAGTTCTTC	CASKTRPGSVGNEQFF	TRBV28	.	.	TRBJ2-1
TGCAGCTCGGTTCCGGGAGCGAGCCAAGAGACCCAGTACTTC	CSSVPGASQETQYF	TRBV29-1	.	few	TRBJ2-5
TGTGCCAGCAGTTACGACAGGTCCTACGAGCAGTACTTC	CASSYDRSYEQYF	TRBV6-6	.	few	TRBJ2-7
TGTGCCACCGGTTCGGTGGGGAGGGAGACCCAGTACTTC	CATGSVGRETQYF	TRBV15	.	.	TRBJ2-5
TGTGCCAGCGTAGGGGATTTCCGGGGTCAGCCCCAGCATTTT	CASVGDFRGQPQHF	TRBV2	.	.	TRBJ1-5
TGTGCCAGCAGTGAAGGCTCTCGAGAGACCCAGTACTTC	CASSEGSRETQYF	TRBV2	.	.	TRBJ2-5
TGTGCCAGCACCCGGGGCCCCCAAGAGACCCAGTACTTC	CASTRGPQETQYF	TRBV7-9	.	.	TRBJ2-5
TGTGCCTGGCACCTCTCACTGAACACTGAAGCTTTCTTT	CAWHLSLNTEAFF	TRBV30	.	.	TRBJ1-1
TGTGCCAGCAGCGAGGGAGCGATTCCTAGCACAGATACGCAGTATTTT	CASSEGAIPSTDTQYF	TRBV11-3	.	few	TRBJ2-3
TGCAGCGTTGAATCGGGACAGGGAGCCGGGGAGCAGTACTTC	CSVESGQGAGEQYF	TRBV29-1	TRBD1	few	TRBJ2-7
TGTGCCAGCTCACGAGAGACTAGCGGGGGTCAAGAGACCCAGTACTTC	CASSRETSGGQETQYF	TRBV18	TRBD2	few	TRBJ2-5
TGCGCCAGCAGCACCCGCAGGAACACTGAAGCTTTCTTT	CASSTRRNTEAFF	TRBV5-1	.	.	TRBJ1-1
TGTGCCAGCACCTCGGGAGGGTTCGCATCCTACGAGCAGTACTTC	CASTSGGFASYEQYF	TRBV6-6	TRBD2	few	TRBJ2-7
TGCAGCGTAGACGGGACAGGGCTTAATGAAAAACTGTTTTTT	CSVDGTGLNEKLFF	TRBV29-1	TRBD1	.	TRBJ1-4
TGTGCCAGCAGCTCCTACGGACTAGCGGGGGGGTTAGGGAAAGAGACCCAGTACTTC	CASSSYGLAGGLGKETQYF	TRBV5-6	TRBD2	.	TRBJ2-5
TGTGCCAGCAGCGTAGGGGACACCTTCTATGGCTACACCTTC	CASSVGDTFYGYTF	TRBV7-2	.	.	TRBJ1-2
TGCAGTGCTAGAGGCCCTAGCATTAACAATGAGCAGTTCTTC	CSARGPSINNEQFF	TRBV20-1	.	few	TRBJ2-1
TGTGCCAGCAGCTTAGCGGGCGGAAGTACAACCCGTGTCTCCCTAAAACAGTTCTTC	CASSLAGGSTTRVSLKQFF	TRBV7-2	.	.	TRBJ2-1
TGTGCCAGCAGCTTACTCGGAGGAACAGGCGTTGAGCAGTACTTC	CASSLLGGTGVEQYF	TRBV7-9	.	.	TRBJ2-5
TGCAGTGTTAGCCCAGCGGGAGAAGTTCGGGAGCAGTACTTC	CSVSPAGEVREQYF	TRBV20-1	TRBD2	.	TRBJ2-4
TGTGCCAGCAGCCCATCCAGCGGGGGGATCTCCTACAATGAGCAGTACTTC	CASSPSSGGISYNEQYF	TRBV7-9	TRBD2	few	TRBJ2-7
TGCGCCAGCAGCAAACGGACTAGCGAGGCCTACGAGCAGTACTTC	CASSKRTSEAYEQYF	TRBV5-1	TRBD2	.	TRBJ2-7
TGTGCCAGCAGTGAAGCGGGACTTCCCTACAATGAGCAGTTCTTC	CASSEAGLPYNEQFF	TRBV2	.	few	TRBJ2-1
TGTGCCAGCAGTTACGACAGGGCAAACTATGGCTACACCTTC	CASSYDRANYGYTF	TRBV6-5	TRBD1	.	TRBJ1-2
TGCAGTGCCGGCACGGGGGGCCCCGGAAACACCATATATTTT	CSAGTGGPGNTIYF	TRBV20-1	.	.	TRBJ1-3